This passage covers 10 T cell receptor beta chains from one sample sequenced in a study of graft-versus-host responses after intestinal transplantation. Some clones are missing from TCRdb's copy, which holds only in-frame ones; the method was immunoSEQ multiplex PCR. The table has tens of thousands of clones, roughly 92% seen once. Sequencing used bone marrow, obtained 700 to 750 days after intestinal transplantation. Receptors originate from a human patient who received an intestinal transplant, so some T cells may come from the graft donor.

The chain joins TRBV5-5 to TRBJ2-5; D unresolved. The V end lost 4 bases, the J end lost 1 base, and 8 bases lay between the germline ends. This CDR3 spans 13 amino acids. Germline assignment: CDR1 SGHKS and CDR2 YYEKEE (reference sequence). CDR3 DNA: TGTGCCAGCAGCGACACACCCCAAGAGACCCAGTACTTC. Protein sequence: CASSDTPQETQYF.

In nucleotides, the CDR3 is TGTGCCAGCAGCGGAGAGAGGGTAGGAGGCTACACCTTC. Amino acid sequence: CASSGERVGGYTF. This chain links TRBV9 with TRBJ1-2; no definite D call. In germline, CDR1 is SGDLS, CDR2 YYNGEE. V lost 3 bases and J 8 bases, leaving 14 bases between the germline ends. CDR3 size: 13 residues.

The chain is built from TRBV28 and TRBJ2-2; D may be TRBD2 (6 bases). In germline, CDR1 is MDHEN, CDR2 SYDVKM. V gave up 3 bases and J gave up 5 bases, with 10 bases separating them. This CDR3 spans 14 amino acids. The CDR3 nucleotides are TGTGCCAGCAGTTTCTTCCGGGAGACCGGGGAGCTGTTTTTT. This translates into CASSFFRETGELFF.

The rearrangement joins TRBV4-1 to TRBJ1-4; TRBD1 is a possible D gene (5 bases). The germline V gene has CDR1 MGHRA and CDR2 YSYEKL. V was shortened by 0 bases and J by 8 bases, with 13 bases between the two germline ends. This CDR3 region has 15 residues. The CDR3 loop is CASSQEGTAAEKLFF. The CDR3 DNA follows: TGCGCCAGCAGCCAAGAAGGGACGGCCGCCGAAAAACTGTTTTTT.

This clone was observed a single time. DNA for the CDR3: TGCGCCAGCAGCCAAGATGGGGACAGGGGAGATACGCAGTATTTT. As protein: CASSQDGDRGDTQYF. The rearrangement uses TRBV4-1 and TRBJ2-3, with 10 bases matching TRBD1. V was pared by 0 bases and J by 5 bases, with 2 bases of the junction left unmatched. Germline V gene lookup returns CDR1 MGHRA and CDR2 YSYEKL. The CDR3 is 15 amino acids.

The gene calls are TRBV9 and TRBJ2-7; D tentatively fits TRBD1 or TRBD2 (5 bases each). Trimming removed 3 bases from V and 1 base from J, with 17 bases in between. The CDR3 has 16 amino acids. Germline loops: CDR1 SGDLS, CDR2 YYNGEE. The CDR3 DNA is TGTGCCAGCAGCGGTGCACCGGGACGCGGGTCCTACGAGCAGTACTTC. This gives the protein CASSGAPGRGSYEQYF. The complete variable domain, with remaining parts taken from reference TRBV9 and TRBJ2-7, reads DSGVTQTPKHLITATGQRVTLRCSPRSGDLSVYWYQQSLDQGLQFLIQYYNGEERAKGNILERFSAQQFPDLHSELNLSSLELGDSALYFCASSGAPGRGSYEQYFGPGTRLTVT.

The chain has TRBV5-1 and TRBJ1-1; 10 bases fit TRBD1. Germline CDR1 reads SGHRS; CDR2 reads YFSETQ. CDR3 size: 14 residues. J gave up 5 bases and V 4 bases, and 5 bases lay outside the gene matches. The CDR3 protein is CASSVGQGGTEAFF. For the CDR3, the DNA is TGCGCCAGCAGCGTAGGACAGGGGGGAACTGAAGCTTTCTTT.

CDR3 nucleotides: TGTGCCAGCAGCGTATCGCCCGTTCGAGGGGGGGCGTACAATGAGCAGTTCTTC. Protein product: CASSVSPVRGGAYNEQFF. The chain combines TRBV9 with TRBJ2-1; possible D gene TRBD2, 7 bases. The ends were cut back, 1 base at V and 4 bases at J, with 21 bases in the middle. The CDR3 length is 18 residues. Per germline, CDR1 SGDLS and CDR2 YYNGEE.

The V and J genes are TRBV7-9 and TRBJ1-1; tentative D call: TRBD1 (5 bases). The V and J ends lost 5 bases and 4 bases respectively, with 17 bases between them. The CDR3 contains 15 residues. CDR1 and CDR2 (germline): SEHNR, FQNEAQ (reference sequence). Here the CDR3 DNA reads TGTGCCAGCAGCACAACAAGGGACCCCAGCACTGAAGCTTTCTTT. Amino acids: CASSTTRDPSTEAFF.

The chain couples TRBV5-5 to TRBJ1-1; tentative D call: TRBD1 (6 bases). This CDR3 region has 16 residues. The germline V gene encodes CDR1 SGHKS and CDR2 YYEKEE (reference sequence). Trimming left V 0 bases short and J 4 bases short, with 16 bases between. Here the CDR3 DNA reads TGTGCCAGCAGCTTGGAGTTACAGGGCTTGGCCACTGAAGCTTTCTTT. Residues: CASSLELQGLATEAFF.